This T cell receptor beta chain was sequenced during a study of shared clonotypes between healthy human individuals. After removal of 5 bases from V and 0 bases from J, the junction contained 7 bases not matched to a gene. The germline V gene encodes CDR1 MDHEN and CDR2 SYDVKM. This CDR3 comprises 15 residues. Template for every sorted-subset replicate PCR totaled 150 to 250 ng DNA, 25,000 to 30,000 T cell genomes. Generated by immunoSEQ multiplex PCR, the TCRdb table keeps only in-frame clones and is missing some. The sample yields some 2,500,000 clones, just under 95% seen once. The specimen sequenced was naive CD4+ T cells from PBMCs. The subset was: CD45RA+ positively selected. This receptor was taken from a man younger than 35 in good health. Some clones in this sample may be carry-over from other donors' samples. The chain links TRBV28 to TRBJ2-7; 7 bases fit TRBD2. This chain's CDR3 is CASSVLSGASYEQYF. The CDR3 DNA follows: TGTGCCAGCAGTGTACTAAGCGGGGCCTCCTACGAGCAGTACTTC.